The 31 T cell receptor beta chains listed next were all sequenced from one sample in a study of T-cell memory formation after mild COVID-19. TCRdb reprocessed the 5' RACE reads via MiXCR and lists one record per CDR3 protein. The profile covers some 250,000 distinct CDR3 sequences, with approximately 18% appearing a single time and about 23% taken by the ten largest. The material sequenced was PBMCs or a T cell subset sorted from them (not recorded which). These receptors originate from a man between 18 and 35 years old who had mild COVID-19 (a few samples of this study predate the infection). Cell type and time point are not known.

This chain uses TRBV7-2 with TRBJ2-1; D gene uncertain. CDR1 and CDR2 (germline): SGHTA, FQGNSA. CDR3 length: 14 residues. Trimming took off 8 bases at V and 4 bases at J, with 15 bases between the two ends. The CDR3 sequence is CASARAQKYNEQFF. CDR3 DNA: TGTGCCAGCGCCCGGGCCCAGAAGTACAATGAGCAGTTCTTC.

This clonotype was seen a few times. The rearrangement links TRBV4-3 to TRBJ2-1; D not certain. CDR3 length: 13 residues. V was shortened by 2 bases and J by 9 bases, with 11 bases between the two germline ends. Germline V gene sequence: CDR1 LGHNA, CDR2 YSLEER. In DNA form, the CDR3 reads TGCGCCAGCAGCCAAAATTTGGCTGGTGAGCAGTTCTTC. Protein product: CASSQNLAGEQFF.

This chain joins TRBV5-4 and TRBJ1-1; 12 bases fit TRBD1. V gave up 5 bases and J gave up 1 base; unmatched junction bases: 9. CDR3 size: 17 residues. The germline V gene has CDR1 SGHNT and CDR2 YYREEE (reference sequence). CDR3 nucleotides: TGTGCCAGCAGTTCCGGGACAGGGGGCACCCCGAACACTGAAGCTTTCTTT. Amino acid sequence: CASSSGTGGTPNTEAFF.

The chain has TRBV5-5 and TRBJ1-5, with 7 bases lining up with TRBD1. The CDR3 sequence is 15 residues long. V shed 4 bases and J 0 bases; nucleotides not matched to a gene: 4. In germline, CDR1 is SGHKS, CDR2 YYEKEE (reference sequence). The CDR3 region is CASSPGQYSNQPQHF. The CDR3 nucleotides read TGTGCCAGCAGCCCGGGACAGTATAGCAATCAGCCCCAGCATTTT.

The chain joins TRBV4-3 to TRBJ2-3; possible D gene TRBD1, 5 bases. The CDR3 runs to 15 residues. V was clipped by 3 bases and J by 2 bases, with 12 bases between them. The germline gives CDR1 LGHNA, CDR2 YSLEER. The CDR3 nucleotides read TGCGCCAGCAGCCAGTCAGGGTTTCACACAGATACGCAGTATTTT. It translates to CASSQSGFHTDTQYF.

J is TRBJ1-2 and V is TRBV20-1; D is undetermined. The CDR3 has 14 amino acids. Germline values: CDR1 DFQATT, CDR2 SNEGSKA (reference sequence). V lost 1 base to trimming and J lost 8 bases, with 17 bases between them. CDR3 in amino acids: CSARAWGNRLGYTF. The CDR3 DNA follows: TGCAGTGCTAGAGCTTGGGGAAATCGCCTAGGCTACACCTTC.

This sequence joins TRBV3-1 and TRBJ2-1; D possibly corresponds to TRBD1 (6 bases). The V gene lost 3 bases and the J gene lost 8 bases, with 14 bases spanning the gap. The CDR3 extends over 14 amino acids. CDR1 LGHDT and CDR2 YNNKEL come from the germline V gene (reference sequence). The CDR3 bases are TGTGCCAGCAGCCATGGGACACAAAGCGATGAGCAGTTCTTC. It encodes CASSHGTQSDEQFF.

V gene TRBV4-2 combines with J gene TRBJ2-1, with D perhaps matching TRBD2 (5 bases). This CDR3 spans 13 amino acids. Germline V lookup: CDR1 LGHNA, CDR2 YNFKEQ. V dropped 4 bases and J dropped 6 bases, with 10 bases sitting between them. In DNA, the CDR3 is TGTGCCAGCAGCCCAAAAGAGGGCAATGAGCAGTTCTTC. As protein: CASSPKEGNEQFF.

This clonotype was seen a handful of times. The CDR3 sequence: CAISESGTSTSEQFF. CDR3 DNA: TGTGCCATCAGTGAGTCCGGGACTAGCACCAGTGAGCAGTTCTTC. The chain joins TRBV10-3 to TRBJ2-1, with 9 bases aligning to TRBD2. Trimming cost V 0 bases and J 9 bases; bases outside gene matches: 6. Germline CDR1 is ENHRY and CDR2 is SYGVKD. CDR3 length: 15 amino acids.

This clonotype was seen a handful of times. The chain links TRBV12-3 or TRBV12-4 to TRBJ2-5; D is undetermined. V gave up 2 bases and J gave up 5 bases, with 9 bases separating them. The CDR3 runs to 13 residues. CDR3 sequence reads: CASSLTQSETQYF. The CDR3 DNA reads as TGTGCCAGCAGTTTAACCCAATCGGAGACCCAGTACTTC.

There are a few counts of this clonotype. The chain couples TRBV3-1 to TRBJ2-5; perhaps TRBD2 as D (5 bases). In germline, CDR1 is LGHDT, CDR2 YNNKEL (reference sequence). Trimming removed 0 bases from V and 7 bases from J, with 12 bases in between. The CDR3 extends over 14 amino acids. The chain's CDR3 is CASSQDSEIGTQYF. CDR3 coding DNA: TGTGCCAGCAGCCAAGATAGCGAGATCGGGACCCAGTACTTC.

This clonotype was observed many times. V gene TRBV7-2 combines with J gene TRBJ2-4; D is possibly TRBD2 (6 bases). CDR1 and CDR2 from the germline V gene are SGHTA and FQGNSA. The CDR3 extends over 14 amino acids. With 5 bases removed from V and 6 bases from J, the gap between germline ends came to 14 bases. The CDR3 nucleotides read TGTGCCAGCAGCCGAGGGACTCCCCTAAACATTCAGTACTTC. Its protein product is CASSRGTPLNIQYF.

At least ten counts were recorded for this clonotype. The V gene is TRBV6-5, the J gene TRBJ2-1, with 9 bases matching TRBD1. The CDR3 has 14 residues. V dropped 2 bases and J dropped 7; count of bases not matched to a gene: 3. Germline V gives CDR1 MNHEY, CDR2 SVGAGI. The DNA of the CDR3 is TGTGCCAGCAGTTACCGGACAGGGGCGAATGAGCAGTTCTTC. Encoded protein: CASSYRTGANEQFF.

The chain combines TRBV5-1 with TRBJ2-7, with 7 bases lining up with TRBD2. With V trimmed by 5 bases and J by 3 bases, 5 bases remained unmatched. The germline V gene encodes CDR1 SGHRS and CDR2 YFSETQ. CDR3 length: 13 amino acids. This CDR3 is CASRSLANYEQYF. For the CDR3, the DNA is TGCGCCAGCAGGTCACTAGCGAACTACGAGCAGTACTTC.

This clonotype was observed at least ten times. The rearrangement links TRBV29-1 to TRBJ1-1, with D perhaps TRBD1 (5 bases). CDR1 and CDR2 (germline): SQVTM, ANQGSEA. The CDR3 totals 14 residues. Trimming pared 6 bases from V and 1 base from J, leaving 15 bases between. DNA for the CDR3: TGCAGCGTCCAAAAGACAGTCCCGAACACTGAAGCTTTCTTT. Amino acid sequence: CSVQKTVPNTEAFF.

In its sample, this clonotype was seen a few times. In DNA form, the CDR3 reads TGTGCCAGCAGCTTGGAAACAAATCAGCCCCAGCATTTT. Translation: CASSLETNQPQHF. The gene calls are TRBV11-2 and TRBJ1-5; D is ambiguous. CDR1 and CDR2 (germline): SGHAT, FQNNGV. V was pared by 3 bases and J by 4 bases, with 7 bases between. The CDR3 is 13 residues long.

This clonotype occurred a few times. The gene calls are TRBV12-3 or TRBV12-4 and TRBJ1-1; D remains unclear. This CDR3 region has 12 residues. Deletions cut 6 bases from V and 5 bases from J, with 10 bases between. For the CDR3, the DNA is TGTGCCAGCAGCCCCTCGGGTACTGAAGCTTTCTTT. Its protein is CASSPSGTEAFF.

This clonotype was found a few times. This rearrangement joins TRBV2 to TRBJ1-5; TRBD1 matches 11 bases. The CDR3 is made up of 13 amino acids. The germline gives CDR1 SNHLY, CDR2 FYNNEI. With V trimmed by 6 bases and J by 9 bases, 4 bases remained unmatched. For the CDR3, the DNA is TGTGCCAGCAGGGACAGGGGGCTTCTGCCCCAGCATTTT. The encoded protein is CASRDRGLLPQHF.

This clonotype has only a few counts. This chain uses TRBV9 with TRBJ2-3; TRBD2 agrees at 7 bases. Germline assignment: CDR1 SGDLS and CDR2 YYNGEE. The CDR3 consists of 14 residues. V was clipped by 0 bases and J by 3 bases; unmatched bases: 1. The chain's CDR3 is CASSVVGGTDTQYF. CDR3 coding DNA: TGTGCCAGCAGCGTAGTGGGGGGGACAGATACGCAGTATTTT.

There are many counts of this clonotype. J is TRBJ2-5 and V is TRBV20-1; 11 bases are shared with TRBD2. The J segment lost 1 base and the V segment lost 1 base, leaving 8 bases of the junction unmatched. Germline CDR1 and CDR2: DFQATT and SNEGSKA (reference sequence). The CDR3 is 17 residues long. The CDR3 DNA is TGCAGTGCTAGAGGTGCCCTAGCGGGGGGCCGCCAAGAGACCCAGTACTTC. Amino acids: CSARGALAGGRQETQYF.

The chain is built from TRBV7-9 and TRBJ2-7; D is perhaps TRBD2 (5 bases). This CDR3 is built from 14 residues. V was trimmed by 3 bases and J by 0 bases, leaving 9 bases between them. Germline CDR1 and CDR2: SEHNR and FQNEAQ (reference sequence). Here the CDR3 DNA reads TGTGCCAGCAGCTTTCCCGCGGGCTCCTACGAGCAGTACTTC. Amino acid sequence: CASSFPAGSYEQYF.

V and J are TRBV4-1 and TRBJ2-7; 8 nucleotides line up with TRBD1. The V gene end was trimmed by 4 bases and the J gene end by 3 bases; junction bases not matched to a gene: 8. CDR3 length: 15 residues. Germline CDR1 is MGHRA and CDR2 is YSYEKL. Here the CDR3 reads CASSRASGQDYEQYF. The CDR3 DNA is TGCGCCAGCAGCCGAGCATCGGGACAGGACTACGAGCAGTACTTC.

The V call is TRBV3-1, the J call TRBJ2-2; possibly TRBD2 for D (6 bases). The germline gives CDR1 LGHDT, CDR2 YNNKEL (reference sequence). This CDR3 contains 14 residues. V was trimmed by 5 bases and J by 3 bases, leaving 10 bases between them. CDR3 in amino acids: CASSSGGHTGELFF. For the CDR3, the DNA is TGTGCCAGCAGCTCCGGGGGTCACACCGGGGAGCTGTTTTTT.

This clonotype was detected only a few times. The CDR3 region is CSAWDTSSYEQYV. The CDR3, as DNA: TGCAGTGCTTGGGACACTTCGTCCTACGAGCAGTACGTC. V usage is TRBV20-1 and J usage is TRBJ2-7; tentatively, D is TRBD1 (6 bases). V was clipped by 5 bases and J by 1 base, with 12 bases between them. The CDR3 is made up of 13 amino acids. Germline CDR1 DFQATT, CDR2 SNEGSKA (reference sequence).

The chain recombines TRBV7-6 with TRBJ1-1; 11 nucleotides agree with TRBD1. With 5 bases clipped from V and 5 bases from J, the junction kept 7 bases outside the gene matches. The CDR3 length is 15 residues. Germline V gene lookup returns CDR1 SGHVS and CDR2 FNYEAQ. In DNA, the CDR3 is TGTGCCAGCAGCGCGATCCGGGACAGGGGGACTGAAGCTTTCTTT. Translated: CASSAIRDRGTEAFF.

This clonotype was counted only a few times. The CDR3 region is CASSPRGLPSTDTQYF. The CDR3 DNA follows: TGTGCCAGCAGCCCCCGAGGGCTACCTAGCACAGATACGCAGTATTTT. V and J are TRBV7-2 and TRBJ2-3; possibly TRBD2 for D (5 bases). Germline-derived CDR1 and CDR2 are SGHTA and FQGNSA. Trimming removed 5 bases from V and 0 bases from J, with 15 bases in between. The CDR3 sequence is 16 residues long.

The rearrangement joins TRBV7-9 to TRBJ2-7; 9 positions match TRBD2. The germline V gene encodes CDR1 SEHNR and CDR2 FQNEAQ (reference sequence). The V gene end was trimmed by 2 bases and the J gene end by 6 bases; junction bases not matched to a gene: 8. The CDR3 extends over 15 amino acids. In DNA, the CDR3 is TGTGCCAGCAGCTTATCCATAGCGGGGGTCGGCGAGCAGTACGTC. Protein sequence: CASSLSIAGVGEQYV.

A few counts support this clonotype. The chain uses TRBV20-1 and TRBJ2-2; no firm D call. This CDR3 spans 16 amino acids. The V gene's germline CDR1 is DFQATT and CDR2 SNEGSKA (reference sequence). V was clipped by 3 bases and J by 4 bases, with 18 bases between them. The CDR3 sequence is CSASSVTYEFTGELFF. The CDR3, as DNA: TGCAGTGCTAGTAGTGTGACTTACGAATTCACCGGGGAGCTGTTTTTT.

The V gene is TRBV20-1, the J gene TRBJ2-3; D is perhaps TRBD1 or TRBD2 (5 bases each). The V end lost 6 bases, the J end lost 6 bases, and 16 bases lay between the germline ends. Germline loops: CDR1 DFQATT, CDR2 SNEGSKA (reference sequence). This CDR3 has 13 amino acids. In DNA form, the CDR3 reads TGCAGTGCCCCCGGGACCCGGTGGGATACGCAGTATTTT. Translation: CSAPGTRWDTQYF.

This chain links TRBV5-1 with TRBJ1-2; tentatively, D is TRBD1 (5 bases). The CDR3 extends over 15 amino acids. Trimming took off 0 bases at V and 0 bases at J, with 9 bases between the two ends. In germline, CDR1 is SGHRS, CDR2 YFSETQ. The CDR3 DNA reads TGCGCCAGCAGCTTGGTGGGACCTCCTAACTATGGCTACACCTTC. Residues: CASSLVGPPNYGYTF.

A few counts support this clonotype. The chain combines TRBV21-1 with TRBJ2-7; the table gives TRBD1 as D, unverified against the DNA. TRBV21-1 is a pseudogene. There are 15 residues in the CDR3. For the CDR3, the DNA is TGTGCCAGCAAAAGGGGACGGACAGGGTCCTACGAGCAGTACGTC. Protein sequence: CASKRGRTGSYEQYV.